This T cell receptor (beta chain) was captured by sequencing in a study of shared clonotypes between healthy human individuals. TCRdb keeps only in-frame clones here, not all; method: immunoSEQ multiplex PCR. The table has some 2,500,000 clones, 80% to 95% seen once. The TCR sequence derives from a man between 18 and 29 years old in good health. Some clones in this sample may be carry-over from other donors' samples. The sequenced sample consisted of naive CD4+ T cells from PBMCs. The subset here: CD45RA+ positively selected.

The CDR3 sequence is CASSPRGTSGRLPYEQYF. The DNA of the CDR3 is TGTGCCAGCAGCCCCAGGGGTACTAGCGGGAGGCTACCCTACGAGCAGTACTTC. The genes are TRBV7-2 and TRBJ2-7, with TRBD2 identical over 12 bases. Germline lookup yields CDR1 SGHTA and CDR2 FQGNSA. The CDR3 spans 18 residues. J gave up 2 bases and V 5 bases, and 13 bases lay outside the gene matches.